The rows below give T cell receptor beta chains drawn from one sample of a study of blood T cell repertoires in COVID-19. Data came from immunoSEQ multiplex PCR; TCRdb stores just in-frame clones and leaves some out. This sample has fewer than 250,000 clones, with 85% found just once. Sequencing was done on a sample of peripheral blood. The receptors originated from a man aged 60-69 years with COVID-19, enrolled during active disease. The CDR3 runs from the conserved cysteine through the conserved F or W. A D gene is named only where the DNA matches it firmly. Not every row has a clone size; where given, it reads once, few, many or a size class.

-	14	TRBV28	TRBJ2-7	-	TGTGCCAGCAGTTTACAGGGGTTGGGCTACGAGCAGTACTTC	CASSLQGLGYEQYF
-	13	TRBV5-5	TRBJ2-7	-	TGTGCCAGCAGCCTCGGGACACCCTACGAGCAGTACTTC	CASSLGTPYEQYF
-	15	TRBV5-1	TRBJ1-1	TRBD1	TGCGCCAGCAGCCCGGGGGACAGCTTGAACACTGAAGCTTTCTTT	CASSPGDSLNTEAFF
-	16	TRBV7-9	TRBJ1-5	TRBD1	TGTGCCAGCAGCTTAGCGTGGCAGGGGGTCAATCAGCCCCAGCATTTT	CASSLAWQGVNQPQHF
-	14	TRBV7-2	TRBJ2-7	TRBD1	TGTGCCAGCAGCTTCGACAGGGGCTCCTACGAGCAGTACTTC	CASSFDRGSYEQYF
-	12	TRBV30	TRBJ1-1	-	TGTGCCTGGAGTGTTGTAATAGCTGAAGCTTTCTTT	CAWSVVIAEAFF
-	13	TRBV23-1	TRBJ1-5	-	TGCGCCAGCGGTTCAGGGATCAATCAGCCCCAGCATTTT	CASGSGINQPQHF
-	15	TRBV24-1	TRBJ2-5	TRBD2	TGTGCCACCAGTGGCTTAGCGGGAGGGCGGGAGACCCAGTACTTC	CATSGLAGGRETQYF
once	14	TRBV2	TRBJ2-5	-	TGTGCCAGCAGTTATTCAGGGGAATGGGAGACCCAGTACTTC	CASSYSGEWETQYF
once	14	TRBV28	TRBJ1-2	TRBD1	TGTGCCAGCAGTCCGACAGGGGAAGACTATGGCTACACCTTC	CASSPTGEDYGYTF
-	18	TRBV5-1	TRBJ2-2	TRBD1	TGCGCCAGCAGCACCGCACGGTCCGACAGGGCGTACACCGGGGAGCTGTTTTTT	CASSTARSDRAYTGELFF
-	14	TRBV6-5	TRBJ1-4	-	TGTGCCAGCAGTAGACAGACGATTAATGAAAAACTGTTTTTT	CASSRQTINEKLFF
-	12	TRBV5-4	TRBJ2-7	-	TGTGCCAGCAGCTCACAGGGTTACGAGCAGTACTTC	CASSSQGYEQYF
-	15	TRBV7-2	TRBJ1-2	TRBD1	TGTGCCAGCAGCTTAGGACAGGGGCGCACCTATGGCTACACCTTC	CASSLGQGRTYGYTF
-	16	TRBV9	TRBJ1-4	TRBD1	TGTGCCAGCAGCGTAGACGGGACACTCAGGGGGGAAAAACTGTTTTTT	CASSVDGTLRGEKLFF
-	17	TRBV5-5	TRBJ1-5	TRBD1	TGTGCCCCCAGACGGGCCGGCCAGGGGGGAGGCAATCAGCCCCAGCATTTT	CAPRRAGQGGGNQPQHF
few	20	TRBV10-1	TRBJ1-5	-	TGCGCCAGCAGAAACAGGGAGCGGGGATGGAATACGTCTGGCAATCAGCCCCAGCATTTT	CASRNRERGWNTSGNQPQHF
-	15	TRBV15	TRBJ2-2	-	TGTGCCACCAGCAGAGATGACAGGCGCACCGGGGAGCTGTTTTTT	CATSRDDRRTGELFF
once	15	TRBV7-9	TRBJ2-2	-	TGTGCCAGCAGCTTACTCCGGGTGAGCACCGGGGAGCTGTTTTTT	CASSLLRVSTGELFF
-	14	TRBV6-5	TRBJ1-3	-	TGTGCCAGCAGACTCGGGGAGATCGGAAACACCATATATTTT	CASRLGEIGNTIYF
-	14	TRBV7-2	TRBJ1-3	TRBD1	TGTGCCAGCAGTGCGGACAGGGGAAAAAACACCATATATTTT	CASSADRGKNTIYF
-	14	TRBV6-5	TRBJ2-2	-	TGTGCCAGCAGTTTACTGAGCGGGACCGGGGAGCTGTTTTTT	CASSLLSGTGELFF
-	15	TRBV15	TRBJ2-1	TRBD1	TGTGCCACCAGCACCGACAGGGGGCCCTACAATGAGCAGTTCTTC	CATSTDRGPYNEQFF
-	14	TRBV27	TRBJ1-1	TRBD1	TGTGCCAGCAGTTCAGACAGGGGGTCGCCTGAAGCTTTCTTT	CASSSDRGSPEAFF
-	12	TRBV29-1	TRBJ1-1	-	TGCAGCGTTGACACCGCGGGCGCTGAAGCTTTCTTT	CSVDTAGAEAFF
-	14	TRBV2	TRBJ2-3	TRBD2	TGTGCCAGCAATGGGGCGGGAGCTAAAGATACGCAGTATTTT	CASNGAGAKDTQYF
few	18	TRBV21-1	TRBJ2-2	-	TGTGCCAGCAGCAAAAGGGTTCTAGGACAGGGTTTCGCCGGGGAGCTGTTTTTT	CASSKRVLGQGFAGELFF
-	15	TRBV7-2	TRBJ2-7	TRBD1	TGTGCCAGCAGCCCACGACAGGGCCCGTACTACGAGCAGTACTTC	CASSPRQGPYYEQYF
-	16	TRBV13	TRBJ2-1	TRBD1	TGTGCCAGCAGCATCCTACAGGGGGCCGGGTACAATGAGCAGTTCTTC	CASSILQGAGYNEQFF
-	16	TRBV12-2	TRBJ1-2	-	TGTGCAAGTCGCTCACTCGCGACAGGGGTGCACTATGGCTACACCTTC	CASRSLATGVHYGYTF
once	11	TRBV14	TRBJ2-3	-	TGTGCCAGCAGCTTGAGAAATACGCAGTATTTT	CASSLRNTQYF
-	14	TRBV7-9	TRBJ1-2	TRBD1	TGTGCCAGCAGCTTTAGTGGGACAGGGGATGGCTACACCTTC	CASSFSGTGDGYTF
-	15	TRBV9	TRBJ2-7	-	TGTGCCAGCAGCCCCGATGCGGGGCGGGGTTACGAGCAGTACTTC	CASSPDAGRGYEQYF
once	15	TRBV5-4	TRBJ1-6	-	TGTGCCAGCAGCTTGGATTGGGCAGTAAATTCACCCCTCCACTTT	CASSLDWAVNSPLHF
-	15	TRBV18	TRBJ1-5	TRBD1	TGTGCCAGCTCACCCGGGACAGGGAACAATCAGCCCCAGCATTTT	CASSPGTGNNQPQHF
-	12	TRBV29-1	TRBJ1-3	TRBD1	TGCAGCGTTGCGACAGGGGGAAACACCATATATTTT	CSVATGGNTIYF
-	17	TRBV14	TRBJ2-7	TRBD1	TGTGCCAGCAGCCGAAATAGGCCGGGACAGGGGGGACGCGAGCAGTACTTC	CASSRNRPGQGGREQYF
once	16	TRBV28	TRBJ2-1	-	TGTGCCAGCAGTCTCCCTGGGGACGGGAGTCGTAATGAGCAGTTCTTC	CASSLPGDGSRNEQFF
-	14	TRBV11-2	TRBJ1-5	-	TGTGCCAGCAGCTTTGGGTACGGGGAGCAGCCCCAGCATTTT	CASSFGYGEQPQHF
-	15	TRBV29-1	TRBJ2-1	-	TGCAGCGTTGAAGGTGTTCGGGAGACCGGGAATGAGCAGTTCTTC	CSVEGVRETGNEQFF
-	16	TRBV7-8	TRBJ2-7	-	TGTGCCAGCAGCCCGACCTCTAGCGCTAACTCCTACGAGCAGTACTTC	CASSPTSSANSYEQYF
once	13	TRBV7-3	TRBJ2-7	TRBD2	TGTGCCAGACTAGCGGGGGACCCCTACGAGCAGTACTTC	CARLAGDPYEQYF
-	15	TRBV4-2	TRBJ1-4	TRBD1	TGTGCCAGCAGCCAGCCGGGACAGGGTGGTGAAAAACTGTTTTTT	CASSQPGQGGEKLFF
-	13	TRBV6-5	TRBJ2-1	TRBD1	TGTGCCAGCAGTAACCGACAGGGCGGTGAGCAGTTCTTC	CASSNRQGGEQFF
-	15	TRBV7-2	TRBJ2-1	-	TGTGCCAGCAGTCTTACAGCAGGAACGGGGAATGAGCAGTTCTTC	CASSLTAGTGNEQFF
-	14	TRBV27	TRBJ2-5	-	TGTGCCAGCAGTTCAAACAGGGACCAAGAGACCCAGTACTTC	CASSSNRDQETQYF
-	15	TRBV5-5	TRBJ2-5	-	TGTGCCAGCAGCTTGGTACAAGGGGTGATAGAGACCCAGTACTTC	CASSLVQGVIETQYF
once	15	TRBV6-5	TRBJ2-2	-	TGTGCCAGCAGTTGGAACAGGGGAGGAACCGGGGAGCTGTTTTTT	CASSWNRGGTGELFF
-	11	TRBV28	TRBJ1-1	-	TGTGCCAGCAGTGGTGACTACGGAGCTTTCTTT	CASSGDYGAFF
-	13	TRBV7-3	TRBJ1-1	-	TGTGCCAGCAGCCTTGCAGGGGTCACTGAAGCTTTCTTT	CASSLAGVTEAFF
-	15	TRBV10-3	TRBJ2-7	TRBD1	TGTGCCATCAGTGAAACGGGACAGCCCTTCTACGAGCAGTACTTC	CAISETGQPFYEQYF
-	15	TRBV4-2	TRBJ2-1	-	TGTGCCAGCACCGGCAGGGGGGCCTCCTACAATGAGCAGTTCTTC	CASTGRGASYNEQFF
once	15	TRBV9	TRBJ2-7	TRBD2	TGTGCCAGCAGCGTAGAGTCTGGGGGGGTTGGCGAGCAGTACTTC	CASSVESGGVGEQYF
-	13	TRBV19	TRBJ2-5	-	TGTGCCAGTAGCCCGGGGAGCCAAGAGACCCAGTACTTC	CASSPGSQETQYF
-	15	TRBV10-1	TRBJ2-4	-	TGCGCCAGCAGTGAAGGTCGGGGGAACGAGCGGATTCAGTACTTC	CASSEGRGNERIQYF
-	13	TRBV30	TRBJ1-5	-	TGTGCCTGGAATTCAGGGGGCAATCAGCCCCAGCATTTT	CAWNSGGNQPQHF
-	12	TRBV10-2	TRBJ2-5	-	TGCGCCAGCAGGGGACACGAAGAGACCCAGTACTTC	CASRGHEETQYF
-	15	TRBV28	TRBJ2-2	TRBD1	TGTGCCAGCAGTTCGCCGGGACAGGGGACCGGGGAGCTGTTTTTT	CASSSPGQGTGELFF
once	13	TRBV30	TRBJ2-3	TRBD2	TGTGCCTCGGCGCCAGGCGGGGAGGGTACGCAGTATTTT	CASAPGGEGTQYF